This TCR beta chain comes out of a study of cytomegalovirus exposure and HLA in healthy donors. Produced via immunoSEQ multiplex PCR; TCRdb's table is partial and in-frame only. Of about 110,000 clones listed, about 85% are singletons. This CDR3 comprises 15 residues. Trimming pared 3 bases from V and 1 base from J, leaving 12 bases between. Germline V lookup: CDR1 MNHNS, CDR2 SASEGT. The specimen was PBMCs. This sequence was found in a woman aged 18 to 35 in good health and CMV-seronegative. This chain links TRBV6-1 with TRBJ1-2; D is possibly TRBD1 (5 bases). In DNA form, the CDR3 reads TGTGCCAGCAGTGATTTCGACAGCGTTAACTATGGCTACACCTTC. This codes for CASSDFDSVNYGYTF.